One sample yielded the 24 T cell receptor beta chains listed below, sequenced in a study of T cell responses to AZD1222 COVID-19 vaccine. Clones were read by immunoSEQ multiplex PCR, and TCRdb kept only the in-frame ones, dropping some. The sample yields about 120,000 clones, approximately 88% seen once. Material: peripheral blood, obtained on day 0 of AZD1222 vaccination. The receptors shown here come from an adult in good health.

The chain links TRBV11-3 to TRBJ2-2; 8 nucleotides line up with TRBD1. V trimming: 2 bases; J trimming: 3 bases; junction bases outside the gene matches: 5. The length of the CDR3 is 16 residues. Germline V gene data show CDR1 as SGHNT and CDR2 as YENEEA. The CDR3 nucleotides read TGTGCCAGCAGCTTAAAAACAGGGGGATACACCGGGGAGCTGTTTTTT. Residues: CASSLKTGGYTGELFF.

V usage is TRBV3-1 (or the pseudogene TRBV3-2) and J usage is TRBJ2-7; 10 bases match TRBD2. Germline CDR1 reads LGHDT; CDR2 reads YNNKEL (reference sequence). CDR3 size: 16 residues. Losses at the gene ends were 4 bases for V and 3 bases for J; bases not matched to a gene: 9. The CDR3 sequence is CASSRQSGLAFYEQYF. The CDR3 nucleotides read TGTGCCAGCAGCCGTCAATCGGGACTAGCGTTCTACGAGCAGTACTTC.

V and J are TRBV3-1 (or the pseudogene TRBV3-2) and TRBJ2-3; TRBD2 is a possible D gene (5 bases). The CDR3 spans 14 residues. The germline V gene has CDR1 LGHDT and CDR2 YNNKEL (reference sequence). V was trimmed by 4 bases and J by 0 bases, leaving 8 bases between them. The CDR3 DNA follows: TGTGCCAGCAGCCCTAGCCTAAGCACAGATACGCAGTATTTT. Translated: CASSPSLSTDTQYF.

The genes are TRBV6-4 and TRBJ2-3; D call uncertain. Germline V gene sequence: CDR1 MRHNA, CDR2 SNTAGT. V was cut by 3 bases and J by 3 bases, with 7 bases left in between. There are 13 residues in the CDR3. The CDR3 reads CASSEYSTDTQYF. The CDR3 DNA sequence: TGTGCCAGCAGTGAGTACTCGACAGATACGCAGTATTTT.

The chain is built from TRBV12-3 or TRBV12-4 and TRBJ1-1, with D possibly TRBD1 on 5 matching bases. Trimming left V 7 bases short and J 6 bases short, with 15 bases between. The CDR3 length is 13 residues. CDR3 amino acids: CASTTYRGSEAFF. The CDR3 DNA sequence: TGTGCCAGCACTACTTATAGGGGTTCTGAAGCTTTCTTT.

V is TRBV19 and J is TRBJ1-5, with TRBD1 matching 11 bases. Trimming took 7 bases from V and 7 from J; bases not matched to a gene: 9. The CDR3 spans 15 residues. The germline V gene encodes CDR1 LNHDA and CDR2 SQIVND (reference sequence). This CDR3 reads CASTPSDRGRQPQHF. The CDR3 DNA reads TGTGCCAGTACACCCTCGGACAGGGGGCGACAGCCCCAGCATTTT.

The chain has TRBV19 and TRBJ1-2; possibly TRBD1 for D (5 bases). The CDR3 sequence is 17 residues long. Germline V lookup: CDR1 LNHDA, CDR2 SQIVND (reference sequence). V dropped 5 bases and J dropped 9 bases, with 28 bases sitting between them. The CDR3 DNA reads as TGTGCCAGTAGTCCCCCGGTAGGGCGACGAGGGGAATTTAGCTACACCTTC. This sequence encodes CASSPPVGRRGEFSYTF.

The J gene is TRBJ1-1, the V gene TRBV12-3 or TRBV12-4; D not resolved. The CDR3 extends over 11 amino acids. V lost 6 bases, J lost 3 bases, and 5 bases lay in between. CDR3 protein: CASSGHTEAFF. In DNA, the CDR3 is TGTGCCAGCAGCGGGCACACTGAAGCTTTCTTT.

This clone was recorded once. CDR3 coding DNA: TGTGCCAGCAGCACCGACCTAACCGTGGGGTACGAGCAGTACTTC. It specifies CASSTDLTVGYEQYF. The rearrangement uses TRBV11-2 and TRBJ2-7; D gene uncertain. The length of the CDR3 is 15 residues. Germline lookup yields CDR1 SGHAT and CDR2 FQNNGV. Trimming took 5 bases from V and 4 from J, leaving 18 bases between them.

The chain is built from TRBV18 and TRBJ1-1, with no clear D. Looked up from germline, CDR1 is KGHSH and CDR2 is LQKENI. The V end lost 6 bases, the J end lost 0 bases, and 14 bases lay between the germline ends. This CDR3 is 15 amino acids long. The CDR3 loop reads CASSSSGKLNTEAFF. CDR3 DNA sequence: TGTGCCAGCTCCTCCTCGGGTAAACTGAACACTGAAGCTTTCTTT. The whole variable domain, filled in from reference TRBV18 and TRBJ1-1, reads NAGVMQNPRHLVRRRGQEARLRCSPMKGHSHVYWYRQLPEEGLKFMVYLQKENIIDESGMPKERFSAEFPKEGPSILRIQQVVRGDSAAYFCASSSSGKLNTEAFFGQGTRLTVV.

The V and J genes are TRBV6-6 and TRBJ1-4; possibly TRBD1 for D (5 bases). V was clipped by 0 bases and J by 6 bases, with 14 bases between them. CDR3 length equals 16 residues. Germline V gives CDR1 MNHNY, CDR2 SVGAGI (reference sequence). The CDR3 loop is CASSYSTESFYEKLFF. The CDR3 region has the DNA TGTGCCAGCAGTTACTCGACAGAGTCTTTCTATGAAAAACTGTTTTTT.

In nucleotides, the CDR3 is TGTGCCAGCACCTTGACAGGGAACGGGCAGCCCCAGCATTTT. The encoded protein is CASTLTGNGQPQHF. The chain recombines TRBV28 with TRBJ1-5; 7 bases are shared with TRBD1. V lost 7 bases, J lost 7 bases, and 10 bases stayed unmatched. CDR3 length: 14 amino acids. CDR1 is MDHEN and CDR2 is SYDVKM in the germline V gene.

V is TRBV28 and J is TRBJ2-1, with 10 positions matching TRBD2. V lost 2 bases and J lost 0; bases outside the gene matches: 1. The CDR3 covers 16 residues. The germline CDR1 and CDR2 sequences are MDHEN and SYDVKM. CDR3 bases: TGTGCCAGCAGTTTACTAGCGGGAGCCTCCTACAATGAGCAGTTCTTC. Its translation is CASSLLAGASYNEQFF.

The chain combines TRBV11-3 with TRBJ1-6; unclear D gene. Between the trimmed V and J ends, which lost 0 bases and 8 bases, there was a span of 20 bases. Germline CDR1 reads SGHNT; CDR2 reads YENEEA. This CDR3 comprises 18 residues. Written as DNA, the CDR3 is TGTGCCAGCAGCTTAGAACCTCACCCGACAAGCGATGATTCACCCCTCCACTTT. It specifies CASSLEPHPTSDDSPLHF.

The V call is TRBV5-4, the J call TRBJ1-2; possibly TRBD1 for D (6 bases). This CDR3 region has 14 residues. Germline V CDR1 and CDR2: SGHNT, YYREEE (reference sequence). Trimming cost V 0 bases and J 8 bases, with 14 bases left between them. For the CDR3, the DNA is TGTGCCAGCAGCTTGGGGGGGCGGAGAGAGGGCTACACCTTC. The encoded protein is CASSLGGRREGYTF.

The chain recombines TRBV19 with TRBJ2-1; D may be TRBD1 (6 bases). Germline CDR1 is LNHDA and CDR2 is SQIVND (reference sequence). The CDR3 runs to 16 residues. Trimming took 4 bases from V and 8 from J, leaving 21 bases between them. CDR3: CASSTLTGTGWDEQFF. The CDR3 DNA reads as TGTGCCAGTAGTACCTTAACAGGGACGGGATGGGATGAGCAGTTCTTC.

This sequence joins TRBV7-2 and TRBJ2-3; no clear D. Trimming pared 0 bases from V and 4 bases from J, leaving 11 bases between. Germline CDR1 is SGHTA and CDR2 is FQGNSA. This CDR3 is built from 15 residues. CDR3 DNA: TGTGCCAGCAGCTTAGCGCGGCCGACCGCAGATACGCAGTATTTT. Encoded protein: CASSLARPTADTQYF.

The chain is built from TRBV24-1 and TRBJ2-5; unclear D gene. Trimming shortened V by 4 bases and J by 4 bases, and 15 bases separated the two germline ends. Germline-derived CDR1 and CDR2 are KGHDR and SFDVKD. CDR3 length equals 15 residues. CDR3 nucleotides: TGTGCCACCAGTGAGGCTACCGGGTTGTCAGAGACCCAGTACTTC. Translation: CATSEATGLSETQYF.

This clone was seen a few times. The V and J genes are TRBV6-1 and TRBJ1-5; 10 positions match TRBD1. The CDR3 runs 15 residues. Germline V gene sequence: CDR1 MNHNS, CDR2 SASEGT. The V gene end was trimmed by 2 bases and the J gene end by 4 bases; junction bases not matched to a gene: 2. The CDR3 is CASSEMGQGNQPQHF. The CDR3 bases are TGTGCCAGCAGTGAAATGGGACAGGGGAATCAGCCCCAGCATTTT.

This clone was recorded once. The chain employs TRBV7-2 and TRBJ2-3; 9 bases are a match to TRBD2. Germline assignment: CDR1 SGHTA and CDR2 FQGNSA. There are 14 residues in the CDR3. With V trimmed by 7 bases and J by 5 bases, 7 bases remained unmatched. The CDR3 DNA follows: TGTGCCAGCACCGTCGCAGCGGGAGGAGATACGCAGTATTTT. Its translation is CASTVAAGGDTQYF. The complete variable domain, with remaining parts taken from reference TRBV7-2 and TRBJ2-3, reads GAGVSQSPSNKVTEKGKDVELRCDPISGHTALYWYRQSLGQGLEFLIYFQGNSAPDKSGLPSDRFSAERTGGSVSTLTIQRTQQEDSAVYLCASTVAAGGDTQYFGPGTRLTVL.

This chain connects TRBV10-3 to TRBJ1-1; TRBD1 is a possible D gene (5 bases). The V end lost 0 bases, the J end lost 8 bases, and 13 bases lay between the germline ends. The CDR3 extends over 14 amino acids. Germline CDR1 and CDR2: ENHRY and SYGVKD. The CDR3, as DNA: TGTGCCATCAGTGAGTCGAGGGACGCTGGGGAAGCTTTCTTT. Its protein is CAISESRDAGEAFF.

This clone came up a few times. V and J are TRBV18 and TRBJ1-2; TRBD1 agrees at 11 bases. The V gene end was trimmed by 5 bases and the J gene end by 6 bases; junction bases not matched to a gene: 5. The CDR3 totals 14 residues. The germline V gene has CDR1 KGHSH and CDR2 LQKENI. The CDR3: CASSMDRGRNGYTF. The CDR3 region has the DNA TGTGCCAGCTCAATGGACAGGGGGCGGAATGGCTACACCTTC. Combining the CDR3 with reference TRBV18 and TRBJ1-2 gives the whole variable domain NAGVMQNPRHLVRRRGQEARLRCSPMKGHSHVYWYRQLPEEGLKFMVYLQKENIIDESGMPKERFSAEFPKEGPSILRIQQVVRGDSAAYFCASSMDRGRNGYTFGSGTRLTVV.

The genes are TRBV28 and TRBJ2-2; 8 bases line up with TRBD2. CDR1 and CDR2 from the germline V gene are MDHEN and SYDVKM. V lost 6 bases to trimming and J lost 7 bases; unmatched junction nucleotides: 10. The CDR3 extends over 15 amino acids. CDR3 in DNA: TGTGCCAGCAGCTGGGCCGGGACTAGTCACGGGGAGCTGTTTTTT. Amino acids: CASSWAGTSHGELFF.

The chain uses TRBV27 and TRBJ2-7, with unresolved D. Germline V gene sequence: CDR1 MNHEY, CDR2 SMNVEV (reference sequence). The V end lost 2 bases, the J end lost 2 bases, and 10 bases lay between the germline ends. The CDR3 totals 14 residues. The DNA for the CDR3 is TGTGCCAGCAGTTTAGAGTCCGGAGCCTACGAGCAGTACTTC. It is translated as CASSLESGAYEQYF.